This TCR beta chain was recorded in a study of blood T cell repertoires in COVID-19. Study details: Researchers got acute and convalescent COVID-19 samples from the United States, Italy and Spain. T cells, B-cell-depleted T cells, or PBMCs supplied cDNA or gDNA.

There are 11 residues in the CDR3. CDR1 is LGHDT, CDR2 YNNKEL, per germline (reference sequence). With 4 bases removed from V and 7 bases from J, the gap between germline ends came to 8 bases. Which cohort a participant joined came from the clinical history participants gave. Among Cohort 3 donors, those recovered had two negative PCRs, clearance, or symptom resolution. The method was immunoSEQ multiplex PCR; TCRdb's version includes in-frame clones alone and lacks a portion of them. The sample records nearly 350,000 clones, more than 75% being singletons. The receptor was derived from a woman between 25 and 40 years old who had recovered from COVID-19. The sequencing input was PBMCs or T cells enriched from blood (not recorded which). The chain recombines TRBV3-1 (or the pseudogene TRBV3-2) with TRBJ2-7, with a tentative D call TRBD2 (5 bases). This chain's CDR3 is CASSLREEQYF. CDR3 sequence (DNA): TGTGCCAGCAGCCTCCGGGAAGAGCAGTACTTC.